This is a list of T cell receptor beta chains from one sample in a study of shared clonotypes between healthy human individuals. Sequencing was performed with immunoSEQ multiplex PCR; in TCRdb, only in-frame clones are kept and a portion is missing. The sample consists of about 2.3 million clones, over 90% of them appearing once. Sequencing was carried out using naive CD4+ T cells from PBMCs. Every receptor here comes from a man aged 18 to 35 in good health. Some clones in this sample may be carry-over from other donors' samples. Each CDR3 is given with its conserved first and last residue. The D gene is left open where the match is weak.

D gene: .; V gene: TRBV6-1; J gene: TRBJ2-7; CDR3 protein: CASSDMGALTYEQYF; CDR3 DNA: TGTGCCAGCAGTGATATGGGGGCGTTGACCTACGAGCAGTACTTC
D gene: .; V gene: TRBV28; J gene: TRBJ1-5; CDR3 protein: CASRGQYSNQPQHF; CDR3 DNA: TGTGCCAGCAGGGGCCAATATAGCAATCAGCCCCAGCATTTT
D gene: TRBD1; V gene: TRBV10-3; J gene: TRBJ2-2; CDR3 protein: CAISARTGNTGELFF; CDR3 DNA: TGTGCCATCAGCGCCAGGACAGGGAACACCGGGGAGCTGTTTTTT
D gene: .; V gene: TRBV9; J gene: TRBJ2-2; CDR3 protein: CASSVGQVSAGELFF; CDR3 DNA: TGTGCCAGCAGCGTAGGGCAGGTTAGCGCCGGGGAGCTGTTTTTT
D gene: .; V gene: TRBV28; J gene: TRBJ2-7; CDR3 protein: CASSPRGGASDEQYF; CDR3 DNA: TGTGCCAGCAGTCCTCGAGGGGGGGCGAGTGACGAGCAGTACTTC
D gene: .; V gene: TRBV7-7; J gene: TRBJ2-2; CDR3 protein: CASSLEGRTVFHTGELFF; CDR3 DNA: TGTGCCAGCAGCTTAGAGGGCCGGACCGTGTTTCACACCGGGGAGCTGTTTTTT
D gene: .; V gene: TRBV6-5; J gene: TRBJ2-2; CDR3 protein: CASSRRGRVELFF; CDR3 DNA: TGTGCCAGCAGTCGTAGGGGACGGGTGGAGCTGTTTTTT
D gene: .; V gene: TRBV7-3; J gene: TRBJ1-1; CDR3 protein: CASSQGPRATEAFF; CDR3 DNA: TGTGCCAGCAGCCAGGGACCGAGGGCCACTGAAGCTTTCTTT
D gene: TRBD2; V gene: TRBV9; J gene: TRBJ2-7; CDR3 protein: CASSLVDGRDEQYF; CDR3 DNA: TGTGCCAGCAGCCTCGTTGACGGGAGGGACGAGCAGTACTTC
D gene: TRBD2; V gene: TRBV7-9; J gene: TRBJ2-7; CDR3 protein: CASSLRTSGISYEQYF; CDR3 DNA: TGTGCCAGCAGCTTGCGGACTAGCGGGATCTCCTACGAGCAGTACTTC